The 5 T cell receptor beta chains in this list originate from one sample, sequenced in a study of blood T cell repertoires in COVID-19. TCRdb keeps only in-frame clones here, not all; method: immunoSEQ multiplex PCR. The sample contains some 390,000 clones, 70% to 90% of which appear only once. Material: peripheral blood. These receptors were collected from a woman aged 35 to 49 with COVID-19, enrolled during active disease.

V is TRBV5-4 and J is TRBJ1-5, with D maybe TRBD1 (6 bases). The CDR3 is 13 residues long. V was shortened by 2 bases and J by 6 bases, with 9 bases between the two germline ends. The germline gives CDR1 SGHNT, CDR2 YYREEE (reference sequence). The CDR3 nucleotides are TGTGCCAGCAGCTTAGAAGGGGGTCAGCCCCAGCATTTT. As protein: CASSLEGGQPQHF.

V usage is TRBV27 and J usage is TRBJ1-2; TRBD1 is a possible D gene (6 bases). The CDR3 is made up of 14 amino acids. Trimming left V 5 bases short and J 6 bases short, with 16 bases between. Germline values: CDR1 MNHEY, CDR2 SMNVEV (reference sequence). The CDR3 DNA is TGTGCCAGCAGTCCAGCCGACAGGACTGATGGCTACACCTTC. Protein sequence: CASSPADRTDGYTF.

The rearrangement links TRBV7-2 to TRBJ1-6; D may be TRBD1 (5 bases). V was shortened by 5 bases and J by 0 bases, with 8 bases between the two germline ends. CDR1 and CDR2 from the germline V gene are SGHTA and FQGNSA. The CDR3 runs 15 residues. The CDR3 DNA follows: TGTGCCAGCAGCCCTGGACACTCCTATAATTCACCCCTCCACTTT. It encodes CASSPGHSYNSPLHF.

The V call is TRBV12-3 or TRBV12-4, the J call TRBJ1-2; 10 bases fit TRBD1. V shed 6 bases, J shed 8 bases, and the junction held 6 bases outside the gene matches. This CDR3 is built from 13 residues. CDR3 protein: CASSSGQGRGYTF. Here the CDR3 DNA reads TGTGCCAGCAGCTCGGGACAGGGGCGAGGCTACACCTTC.

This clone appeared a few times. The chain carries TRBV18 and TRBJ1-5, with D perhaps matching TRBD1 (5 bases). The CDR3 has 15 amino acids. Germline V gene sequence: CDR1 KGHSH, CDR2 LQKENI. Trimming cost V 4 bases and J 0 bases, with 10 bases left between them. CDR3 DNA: TGTGCCAGCTCACTCGGACATTTTAGCAATCAGCCCCAGCATTTT. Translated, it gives CASSLGHFSNQPQHF.